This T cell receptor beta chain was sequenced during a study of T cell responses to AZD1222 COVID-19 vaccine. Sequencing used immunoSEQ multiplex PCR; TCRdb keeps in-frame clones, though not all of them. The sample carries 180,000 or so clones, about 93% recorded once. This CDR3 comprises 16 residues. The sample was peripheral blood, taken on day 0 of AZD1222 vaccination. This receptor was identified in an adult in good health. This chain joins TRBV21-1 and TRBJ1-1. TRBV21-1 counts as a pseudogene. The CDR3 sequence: CASSSHFPIRPPQAFF. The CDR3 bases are TGTGCCAGCAGCAGCCACTTCCCTATAAGACCCCCGCAAGCTTTCTTT.